This T cell receptor (beta chain) came from a study of blood T cell repertoires in COVID-19. For the study at large: T cells, B-cell-depleted T cells, or PBMCs supplied cDNA or gDNA.

Study members were between roughly 18 and 100 years old and lived in 24 US regions. Method: immunoSEQ multiplex PCR; TCRdb's copy keeps in-frame clones and lacks some. The sample gives some 410,000 clones, roughly 88% of which show up once; roughly 0.97% is in the top ten. This CDR3 spans 11 amino acids. V was clipped by 3 bases and J by 8 bases, with 10 bases between them. In germline, CDR1 is DFQATT, CDR2 SNEGSKA (reference sequence). J is TRBJ1-1 and V is TRBV20-1; D unresolved. The sample comprised PBMCs or T cells enriched from blood (not recorded which). This clonotype was obtained from a woman aged 25 to 39 with acute COVID-19. The CDR3 sequence: CSARRLEEAFF. CDR3 sequence (DNA): TGCAGTGCTAGGAGACTTGAGGAAGCTTTCTTT.